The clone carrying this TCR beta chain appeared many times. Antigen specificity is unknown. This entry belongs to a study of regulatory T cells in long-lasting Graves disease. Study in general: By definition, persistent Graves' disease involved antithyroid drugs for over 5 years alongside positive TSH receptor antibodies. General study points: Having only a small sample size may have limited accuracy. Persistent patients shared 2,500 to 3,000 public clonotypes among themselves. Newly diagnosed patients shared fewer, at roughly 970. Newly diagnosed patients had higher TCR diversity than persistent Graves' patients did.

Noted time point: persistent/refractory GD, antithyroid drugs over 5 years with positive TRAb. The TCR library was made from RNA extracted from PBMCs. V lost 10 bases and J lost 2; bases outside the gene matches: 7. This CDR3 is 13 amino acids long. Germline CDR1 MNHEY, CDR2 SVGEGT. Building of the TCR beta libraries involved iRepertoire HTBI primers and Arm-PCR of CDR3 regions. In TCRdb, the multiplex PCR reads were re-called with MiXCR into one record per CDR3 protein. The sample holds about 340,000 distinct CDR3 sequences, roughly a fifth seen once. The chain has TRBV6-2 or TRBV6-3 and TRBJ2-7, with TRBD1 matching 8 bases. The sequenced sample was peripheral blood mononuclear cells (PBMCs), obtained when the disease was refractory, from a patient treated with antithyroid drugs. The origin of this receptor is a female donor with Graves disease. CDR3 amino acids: CATRPGQAYEQYF. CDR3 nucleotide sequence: TGTGCCACCCGCCCGGGACAGGCCTACGAGCAGTACTTC.